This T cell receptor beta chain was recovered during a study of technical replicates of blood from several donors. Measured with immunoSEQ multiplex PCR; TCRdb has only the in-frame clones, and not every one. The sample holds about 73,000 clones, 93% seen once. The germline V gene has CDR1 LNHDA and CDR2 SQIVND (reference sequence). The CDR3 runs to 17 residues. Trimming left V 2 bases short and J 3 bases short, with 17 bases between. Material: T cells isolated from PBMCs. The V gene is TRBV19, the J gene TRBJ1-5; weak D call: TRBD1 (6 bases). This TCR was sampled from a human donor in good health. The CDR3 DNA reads TGTGCCAGTAGTATAAGTTATTTCAGGGGCTTCAATCAGCCCCAGCATTTT. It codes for CASSISYFRGFNQPQHF.